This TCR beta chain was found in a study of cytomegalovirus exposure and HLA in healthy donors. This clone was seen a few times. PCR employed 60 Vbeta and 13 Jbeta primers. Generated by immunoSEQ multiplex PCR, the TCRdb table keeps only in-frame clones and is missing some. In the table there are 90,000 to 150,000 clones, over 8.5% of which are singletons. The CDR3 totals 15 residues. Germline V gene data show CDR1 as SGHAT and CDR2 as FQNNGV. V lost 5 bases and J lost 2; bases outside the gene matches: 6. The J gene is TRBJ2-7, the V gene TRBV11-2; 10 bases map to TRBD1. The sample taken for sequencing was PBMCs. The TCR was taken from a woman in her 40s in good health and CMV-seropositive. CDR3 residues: CASSRGQGMPYEQYF. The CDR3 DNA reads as TGTGCCAGCAGCCGGGGACAGGGGATGCCCTACGAGCAGTACTTC.